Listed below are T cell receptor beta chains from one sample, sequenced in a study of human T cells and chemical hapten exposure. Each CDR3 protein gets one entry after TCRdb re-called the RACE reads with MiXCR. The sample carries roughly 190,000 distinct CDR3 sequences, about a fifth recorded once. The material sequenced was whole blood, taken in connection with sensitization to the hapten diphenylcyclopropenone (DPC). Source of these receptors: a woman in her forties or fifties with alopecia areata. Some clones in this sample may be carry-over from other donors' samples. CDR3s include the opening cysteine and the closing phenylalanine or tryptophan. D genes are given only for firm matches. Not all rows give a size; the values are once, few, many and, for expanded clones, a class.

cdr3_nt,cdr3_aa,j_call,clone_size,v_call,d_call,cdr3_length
TGTGCCAGCAGTTACGACGCGGGAGGGCCCTACGAGCAGTACTTC,CASSYDAGGPYEQYF,TRBJ2-7,-,TRBV6-2/TRBV6-3,TRBD2,15
TGTGCCAGCAGTTACTCGCTTGAAGGGGAGACCCAGTACTTC,CASSYSLEGETQYF,TRBJ2-5,many,TRBV6-6,-,14
TGTGCCAGCAGCCCGCAGCGGGCAAGACTCACAGATACGCAGTATTTT,CASSPQRARLTDTQYF,TRBJ2-3,-,TRBV7-9,-,16
TGCGCCAGCAGCTACCGGGACTTTCTCGACGAGCAGTACTTC,CASSYRDFLDEQYF,TRBJ2-7,-,TRBV5-1,-,14
TGTGCCAGCAGCCAAAGTTATCCTAGCGGGTCCTACGAGCAGTACTTC,CASSQSYPSGSYEQYF,TRBJ2-7,-,TRBV3-1,TRBD2,16
TGCAGTGCGGACGCCCCGGGTCAGCTGTTTTTT,CSADAPGQLFF,TRBJ2-2,-,TRBV29-1,-,11
TGCGCCAGCAGCTTGGAGGGGGTGCGGGGCTACACCTTC,CASSLEGVRGYTF,TRBJ1-2,few,TRBV5-1,-,13
TGCGCCAGCAGCTTCCGGGACGCCTACAATGAGCAGTTCTTC,CASSFRDAYNEQFF,TRBJ2-1,-,TRBV5-1,-,14
TGTGCCAGCTCGTCATTGGGACAAACGATGAACACTGAAGCTTTCTTT,CASSSLGQTMNTEAFF,TRBJ1-1,few,TRBV18,-,16
TGTGCCATCAGTGGTGGGGGAGAGCACACTGAAGCTTTCTTT,CAISGGGEHTEAFF,TRBJ1-1,-,TRBV10-3,-,14
TGCGCCAGCGGCCCCTCGGACAGGGGAAACACCGGGGAGCTGTTTTTT,CASGPSDRGNTGELFF,TRBJ2-2,few,TRBV5-1,TRBD1,16
TGTGCCAGCAGCCCAGTCGGGGGAATCGAGCAGTACTTC,CASSPVGGIEQYF,TRBJ2-7,-,TRBV7-9,-,13
TGTGCCAGCAGCTCCCGGTTAGGCGACACAGATACGCAGTATTTT,CASSSRLGDTDTQYF,TRBJ2-3,many,TRBV5-4,-,15
TGTGCCAGCAGCGTACAAAGGGGGGATTCACCCCTCCACTTT,CASSVQRGDSPLHF,TRBJ1-6,many,TRBV9,-,14
TGCGCCAGCAGCTTGAAAGGGGACTATGGCTACACCTTC,CASSLKGDYGYTF,TRBJ1-2,few,TRBV5-1,-,13
TGTGCCACCAGCAGAGATCGGCTAGCGGGAACCCTGAGGGAGCAGTTCTTC,CATSRDRLAGTLREQFF,TRBJ2-1,-,TRBV15,TRBD2,17
TGCGCCAGCAGTGACAGGCCGAGGGAGCCCCAGCATTTT,CASSDRPREPQHF,TRBJ1-5,-,TRBV10-2,-,13
TGTGCCAGCAGCCCCGACGGGGGCTATGGCTACACCTTC,CASSPDGGYGYTF,TRBJ1-2,-,TRBV7-8,-,13
TGTGCCAGCAGCTTAAAGGTCGTCAGGGGACAGCTTAGCAATCAGCCCCAGCATTTT,CASSLKVVRGQLSNQPQHF,TRBJ1-5,few,TRBV7-3,TRBD1,19
TGCAGCGTTGAAGGGACTAGGGGCAAATTCTATGAGCAGTTCTTC,CSVEGTRGKFYEQFF,TRBJ2-1,-,TRBV29-1,TRBD2,15
TGCGCCAGCAGGAGGGACAGGGCCATGACTGAAGCTTTCTTT,CASRRDRAMTEAFF,TRBJ1-1,few,TRBV5-1,TRBD1,14